The subject of this entry is one T cell receptor beta chain. Its specificity is not known. The sample comes from a study of T-cell memory formation after mild COVID-19. Overall study context: There were largely donor-specific TCR clusters. General study results and limits: There was no confirmation that second-wave clones peaking on day 37 were SARS-CoV-2 specific. CM and EM subsets held most contracting CD4+ clones; EMRA held CD8+ ones.

Amplification by 5'RACE using constant-segment primers produced TCR alpha and TCR beta cDNA libraries that carried sample barcodes and UMIs. TCRdb used MiXCR to reprocess the 5' RACE reads, holding one entry per CDR3 protein. The data hold hundreds of thousands of distinct CDR3 sequences, with about 17% observed a single time. The CDR3 has 15 residues. V trimming: 7 bases; J trimming: 3 bases; junction bases outside the gene matches: 9. Germline V gene sequence: CDR1 MNHEY, CDR2 SVGEGT. The sample consisted of PBMCs or a T cell subset sorted from them (not recorded which). The receptor comes from a man aged 18 to 35 who had mild COVID-19 (a few samples of this study predate the infection). Cell type and time point are not known. The chain uses TRBV6-2 or TRBV6-3 and TRBJ2-3, with TRBD1 matching over 8 bases. CDR3 coding DNA: TGTGCCAGCACCGGCCGGACAGGGTGGACAGATACGCAGTATTTT. Its protein is CASTGRTGWTDTQYF.